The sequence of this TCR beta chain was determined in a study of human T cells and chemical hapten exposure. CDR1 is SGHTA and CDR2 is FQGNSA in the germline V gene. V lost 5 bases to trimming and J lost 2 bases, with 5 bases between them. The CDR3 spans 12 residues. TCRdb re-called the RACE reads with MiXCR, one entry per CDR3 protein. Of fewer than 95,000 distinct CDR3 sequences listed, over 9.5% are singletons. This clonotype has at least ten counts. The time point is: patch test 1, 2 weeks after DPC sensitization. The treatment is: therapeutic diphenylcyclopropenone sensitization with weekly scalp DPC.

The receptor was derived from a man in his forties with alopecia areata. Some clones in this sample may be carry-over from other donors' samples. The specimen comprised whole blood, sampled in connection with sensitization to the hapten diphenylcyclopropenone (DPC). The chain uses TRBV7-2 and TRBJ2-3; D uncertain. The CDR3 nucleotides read TGTGCCAGCAGCCTCTACACAGATACGCAGTATTTT. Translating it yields CASSLYTDTQYF.